The rows below give T cell receptor beta chains drawn from one sample of a study of blood T cell repertoires in COVID-19. Profiling relied on immunoSEQ multiplex PCR, and the TCRdb table lists in-frame clones only, not all of them. The data contain about 130,000 clones, around four fifths of them seen just once; the ten biggest clones take up approximately 5.7%. The sequencing sample was made of peripheral blood. All receptors derive from a man aged 60 to 69 with acute or convalescent COVID-19. The CDR3 runs from the conserved cysteine through the conserved F or W. The D gene is left open where the match is weak. The size of a clone is reported for some rows only, either as once, few or many, or as a class for expanded clones.

. TRBJ1-5 few TRBV10-3 CATKGDRFDGQPQHF TGTGCCACGAAGGGGGACCGCTTCGATGGGCAGCCCCAGCATTTT
TRBD1 TRBJ1-2 . TRBV12-3/TRBV12-4 CASSPRTGGGYTF TGTGCCAGCAGTCCACGGACAGGAGGTGGCTACACCTTC
TRBD1 TRBJ2-3 . TRBV30 CAWSVGQGARDTQYF TGTGCCTGGAGTGTTGGCCAGGGGGCTAGAGATACGCAGTATTTT
. TRBJ1-5 once TRBV18 CASSLDINQPQHF TGTGCCAGCTCCCTCGACATTAATCAGCCCCAGCATTTT
. TRBJ2-1 . TRBV21-1 CASSRLPGLGGDEQFF TGTGCCAGCAGCAGATTGCCGGGACTAGGAGGGGATGAGCAGTTCTTC
. TRBJ1-2 once TRBV7-9 CASSSGTNYGYTF TGTGCCAGCAGCTCCGGGACTAACTATGGCTACACCTTC
. TRBJ1-2 few TRBV18 CASSPSSTGNYGYTF TGTGCCAGCTCACCAAGTTCCACCGGGAACTATGGCTACACCTTC
TRBD1 TRBJ1-1 . TRBV6-5 CASSVGDRVGTEAFF TGTGCCAGCAGCGTTGGCGACAGGGTCGGCACTGAAGCTTTCTTT
TRBD2 TRBJ2-3 once TRBV2 CASSGTSGRTDTQYF TGTGCCAGCAGTGGGACTAGCGGGAGGACAGATACGCAGTATTTT
. TRBJ1-2 . TRBV9 CASSGRNLGQNYTF TGTGCCAGCAGCGGGCGAAATCTAGGACAGAACTACACCTTC
TRBD1 TRBJ1-1 . TRBV7-9 CASSPHRGQMNTEAFF TGTGCCAGCAGCCCGCACAGGGGCCAAATGAACACTGAAGCTTTCTTT
. TRBJ1-2 . TRBV4-1 CASSLPGSDYGYTF TGCGCCAGCAGCCTACCGGGTTCCGACTATGGCTACACCTTC
. TRBJ1-2 . TRBV4-2 CASSQSHDRYGYGYTF TGTGCCAGCAGCCAAAGCCACGACAGGTACGGCTATGGCTACACCTTC
TRBD1 TRBJ1-2 . TRBV5-1 CASSSRTGGNSYGYTF TGCGCCAGCAGCTCACGGACAGGGGGCAATAGCTATGGCTACACCTTC
TRBD2 TRBJ2-5 . TRBV3-1/TRBV3-2 CASSQDRRASGRSQTQYF TGTGCCAGCAGCCAAGATAGGAGAGCTAGCGGGAGGTCACAGACCCAGTACTTC
. TRBJ1-4 once TRBV24-1 CATSGGGTLNEKLFF TGTGCCACCAGTGGTGGAGGGACTCTTAATGAAAAACTGTTTTTT
TRBD1 TRBJ2-7 . TRBV14 CASSQATGGFYEQYF TGTGCCAGCAGCCAGGCTACAGGGGGGTTCTACGAGCAGTACTTC
. TRBJ1-3 . TRBV25-1 CASSAPGASGNTIYF TGTGCCAGCAGTGCCCCAGGGGCCTCTGGAAACACCATATATTTT
TRBD1 TRBJ2-3 . TRBV11-2 CASSRQGDFTDTQYF TGTGCCAGCAGCCGACAGGGGGACTTCACAGATACGCAGTATTTT
TRBD2 TRBJ2-7 few TRBV14 CASSHSGTSYYEQYF TGTGCCAGCAGCCATTCCGGGACTAGTTACTACGAGCAGTACTTC
. TRBJ2-1 . TRBV14 CASNRVAGQEQFF TGTGCCAGCAACAGAGTGGCGGGCCAGGAGCAGTTCTTC
. TRBJ1-1 . TRBV11-2 CASTRGTRANTEAFF TGTGCCAGCACCAGGGGTACCAGAGCGAACACTGAAGCTTTCTTT
. TRBJ1-2 . TRBV5-1 CASGNRGKTGYTF TGCGCCAGCGGGAATCGAGGGAAAACTGGCTACACCTTC
TRBD1 TRBJ1-2 . TRBV6-5 CASSNRTGSGYTF TGTGCCAGCAGTAACAGGACAGGGAGTGGCTACACCTTC
. TRBJ2-3 . TRBV5-1 CASSLGLRLTDTQYF TGCGCCAGCAGCTTGGGGCTCCGACTCACAGATACGCAGTATTTT
. TRBJ1-5 . TRBV24-1 CATAGRQSVGNQPQHF TGTGCCACCGCAGGGCGACAGAGTGTGGGGAATCAGCCCCAGCATTTT
TRBD1 TRBJ1-5 . TRBV6-1 CASSEAGQGNQPQHF TGTGCCAGCAGTGAAGCTGGACAGGGCAATCAGCCCCAGCATTTT
TRBD1 TRBJ2-1 . TRBV7-3 CASSPDRPRSDEQFF TGTGCCAGCAGCCCGGACAGGCCCAGGAGCGATGAGCAGTTCTTC
TRBD2 TRBJ2-7 once TRBV5-6 CASSSGLAGSSYEQYF TGTGCCAGCAGCTCTGGACTAGCGGGAAGCTCCTACGAGCAGTACTTC
. TRBJ2-7 . TRBV6-1 CASSEGWQGAYEQYF TGTGCCAGCAGTGAAGGGTGGCAGGGTGCCTACGAGCAGTACTTC
TRBD1 TRBJ1-4 once TRBV6-5 CASSYSGQGANEKLFF TGTGCCAGCAGTTACTCTGGACAGGGGGCTAATGAAAAACTGTTTTTT
TRBD1 TRBJ1-1 few TRBV19 CASTGTVSNTEAFF TGTGCCAGCACGGGGACAGTATCTAACACTGAAGCTTTCTTT
. TRBJ2-5 . TRBV20-1 CSASGTGAGQETQYF TGCAGTGCTAGTGGGACGGGAGCGGGCCAAGAGACCCAGTACTTC
TRBD1 TRBJ2-7 . TRBV6-6 CASSPPGQGISYEQYF TGTGCCAGCAGTCCACCGGGACAGGGGATCTCCTACGAGCAGTACTTC
. TRBJ1-4 . TRBV5-1 CASRSQGTANEKLFF TGCGCCAGCAGGTCGCAGGGAACTGCTAATGAAAAACTGTTTTTT
. TRBJ1-1 . TRBV5-8 CASSLIPGSEAFF TGTGCCAGCAGCTTAATACCCGGGTCTGAAGCTTTCTTT
. TRBJ1-1 . TRBV5-6 CASSLQGRNTEAFF TGTGCCAGCAGCTTACAGGGCCGGAACACTGAAGCTTTCTTT
. TRBJ2-7 . TRBV19 CASSNGGRKTYEQYF TGTGCCAGTAGTAATGGAGGGAGAAAGACCTACGAGCAGTACTTC
TRBD1 TRBJ1-4 . TRBV5-6 CASSLEDRLNEKLFF TGTGCCAGCAGCTTGGAGGACAGGCTCAATGAAAAACTGTTTTTT
TRBD1 TRBJ1-2 . TRBV3-1/TRBV3-2 CASSLSGTGHSDGYTF TGTGCCAGCAGCCTATCCGGGACAGGGCATTCGGATGGCTACACCTTC
TRBD2 TRBJ2-3 once TRBV19 CASSPSGRTTDTQYF TGTGCCAGTAGTCCTAGCGGGAGGACCACAGATACGCAGTATTTT
. TRBJ2-4 . TRBV19 CASSIGLNKIAKNIQYF TGTGCCAGTAGTATTGGTTTAAACAAGATAGCCAAAAACATTCAGTACTTC
. TRBJ2-3 . TRBV11-3 CASSLARAQADTQYF TGTGCCAGCAGCTTAGCGAGGGCTCAGGCAGATACGCAGTATTTT
TRBD1 TRBJ1-2 . TRBV7-9 CASSLDGLTGDGYTF TGTGCCAGCAGCTTAGATGGGTTGACAGGGGACGGCTACACCTTC
. TRBJ2-6 . TRBV24-1 CATSYRSSGANVLTF TGTGCCACCAGTTACAGGTCCTCTGGGGCCAACGTCCTGACTTTC
TRBD2 TRBJ2-5 . TRBV10-2 CASSELTSGEETQYF TGCGCCAGCAGTGAGTTGACTAGCGGGGAAGAGACCCAGTACTTC
TRBD2 TRBJ2-1 . TRBV7-9 CASSPRLAGGTNEQFF TGTGCCAGCAGCCCCCGACTAGCGGGGGGGACCAATGAGCAGTTCTTC
. TRBJ2-3 . TRBV11-3 CASSLGAIAQYF TGTGCCAGCAGCTTAGGTGCTATTGCGCAGTATTTT
. TRBJ1-5 . TRBV18 CASSPGQTTQPQHF TGTGCCAGCTCACCAGGACAGACCACCCAGCCCCAGCATTTT
TRBD1 TRBJ1-5 once TRBV7-4 CASSLVYGQGGYQPQHF TGTGCCAGCAGCTTAGTGTACGGCCAGGGGGGTTATCAGCCCCAGCATTTT
TRBD2 TRBJ2-5 . TRBV11-3 CASSFSSGPGETQYF TGTGCCAGCAGCTTCTCTAGCGGACCCGGGGAGACCCAGTACTTC
. TRBJ1-1 . TRBV27 CASSLGPDNTEAFF TGTGCCAGCAGTTTAGGGCCCGATAACACTGAAGCTTTCTTT
. TRBJ2-3 . TRBV7-2 CASSLYRETDTQYF TGTGCCAGCAGCTTATACCGGGAGACAGATACGCAGTATTTT
. TRBJ2-3 . TRBV9 CASSVSLNGEPTQYF TGTGCCAGCAGCGTATCTCTTAACGGAGAGCCTACGCAGTATTTT
. TRBJ2-2 few TRBV11-2 CASSRHPGANTGELFF TGTGCCAGCAGCCGACACCCAGGGGCGAACACCGGGGAGCTGTTTTTT